This entry lists 12 T cell receptor beta chains sequenced from one sample in a study of siplizumab effects on memory and regulatory T cells. TCRdb's copy holds only in-frame clones and misses some; the assay was immunoSEQ multiplex PCR. The profile shows approximately 94,000 clones, approximately 94% of them singletons. The sequencing sample was made of non-Treg CD4+ T cells sorted from blood. These receptors all stem from a human donor in good health.

CDR3 bases: TGTGCCAGCAGTTTATCTTCTACATCCTCCTCACCCCTCCACTTT. Protein sequence: CASSLSSTSSSPLHF. V gene TRBV27 combines with J gene TRBJ1-6, with D unresolved. The CDR3 has 15 amino acids. Germline V CDR1 and CDR2: MNHEY, SMNVEV (reference sequence). V lost 0 bases and J lost 10, with 13 bases in between.

The rearrangement joins TRBV14 to TRBJ2-5; a possible D gene is TRBD2 (5 bases). The germline gives CDR1 SGHDN, CDR2 FVKESK. V was trimmed by 4 bases and J by 2 bases, leaving 11 bases between them. This CDR3 contains 14 residues. This CDR3 is CASSRASWQETQYF. Written as DNA, the CDR3 is TGTGCCAGCAGCCGGGCTAGCTGGCAAGAGACCCAGTACTTC.

The V and J genes are TRBV7-9 and TRBJ2-3; D is possibly TRBD1 (6 bases). V was shortened by 7 bases and J by 5 bases, with 10 bases between the two germline ends. In germline, CDR1 is SEHNR, CDR2 FQNEAQ (reference sequence). This CDR3 is 12 amino acids long. The chain's CDR3 is CASKDSGDTQYF. CDR3 DNA: TGTGCCAGCAAGGACAGTGGAGATACGCAGTATTTT.

The chain couples TRBV4-1 to TRBJ1-2; D gene unclear. The V gene's germline CDR1 is MGHRA and CDR2 YSYEKL. Trimming removed 4 bases from V and 8 bases from J, with 17 bases in between. The CDR3 is made up of 14 amino acids. The CDR3 here is CASSPDPGRRGYTF. Here the CDR3 DNA reads TGCGCCAGCAGCCCCGACCCGGGAAGGAGGGGCTACACCTTC.

The CDR3 sequence: CASSPRVSGYYEQYF. DNA of the CDR3: TGTGCCAGCTCACCACGCGTCAGTGGCTACTACGAGCAGTACTTC. This rearrangement joins TRBV18 to TRBJ2-7; D unresolved. The CDR3 spans 15 residues. Germline V lookup: CDR1 KGHSH, CDR2 LQKENI. V lost 1 base and J lost 3, with 13 bases in between. The complete variable domain, with remaining parts taken from reference TRBV18 and TRBJ2-7, reads NAGVMQNPRHLVRRRGQEARLRCSPMKGHSHVYWYRQLPEEGLKFMVYLQKENIIDESGMPKERFSAEFPKEGPSILRIQQVVRGDSAAYFCASSPRVSGYYEQYFGPGTRLTVT.

The V and J genes are TRBV4-1 and TRBJ2-1; the match to TRBD2 covers 10 bases. Losses at the gene ends were 2 bases for V and 4 bases for J; bases not matched to a gene: 8. The CDR3 length is 17 residues. CDR1 and CDR2 (germline): MGHRA, YSYEKL. DNA for the CDR3: TGCGCCAGCAGCCAATCCCTAGCGGGAGTAACTTACAATGAGCAGTTCTTC. Translated: CASSQSLAGVTYNEQFF.

The rearrangement uses TRBV18 and TRBJ2-1, with 8 bases identical to TRBD2. Per the germline V gene, CDR1 is KGHSH and CDR2 is LQKENI. The V gene end was trimmed by 2 bases and the J gene end by 6 bases; junction bases not matched to a gene: 15. The length of the CDR3 is 18 residues. The CDR3 DNA reads TGTGCCAGCTCACCATACTCTCCATCGGGAGGGCCTCCCAATGAGCAGTTCTTC. The encoded protein is CASSPYSPSGGPPNEQFF.

V gene TRBV7-8 combines with J gene TRBJ1-5; no definite D call. With 0 bases removed from V and 0 bases from J, the gap between germline ends came to 9 bases. Germline V gene data show CDR1 as SGHVS and CDR2 as FQNEAQ. This CDR3 region has 16 residues. CDR3 amino acids: CASSLAQENSNQPQHF. Written as DNA, the CDR3 is TGTGCCAGCAGCTTAGCTCAGGAAAATAGCAATCAGCCCCAGCATTTT.

Comments on this clone: One end of the junction does not line up with germline, which may come from a read error. The rearrangement joins TRBV7-9 to TRBJ1-3; D call uncertain. Germline CDR1 and CDR2: SEHNR and FQNEAQ (reference sequence). This CDR3 has 11 residues. The CDR3, as DNA: TGTGCCAGCAGCTTAGAGACGTCAGAGAATTTT. Translating gives CASSLETSENF.

V usage is TRBV11-2 and J usage is TRBJ2-4; D not certain. The V gene's germline CDR1 is SGHAT and CDR2 FQNNGV. Trimming took 5 bases from V and 7 from J, leaving 9 bases between them. This CDR3 is built from 12 residues. The CDR3 is CASSPTGNIQYF. DNA of the CDR3: TGTGCCAGCAGCCCTACGGGTAACATTCAGTACTTC.

The chain has TRBV9 and TRBJ1-5; D might be TRBD1 (6 bases). Germline V gene lookup returns CDR1 SGDLS and CDR2 YYNGEE. V dropped 3 bases and J dropped 1 base, with 17 bases sitting between them. There are 17 residues in the CDR3. In DNA, the CDR3 is TGTGCCAGCAGCGCTCCCACAGAAGGACAGAGCAATCAGCCCCAGCATTTT. It codes for CASSAPTEGQSNQPQHF.

The genes are TRBV5-6 and TRBJ2-1; TRBD2 matches at 7 bases. The CDR3 has 11 amino acids. Germline V CDR1 and CDR2: SGHDT, YYEEEE. V lost 5 bases and J lost 11; bases outside the gene matches: 4. The CDR3 nucleotides read TGTGCCAGCAGTAGGGACTACCAGCAGTTCTTC. It is translated as CASSRDYQQFF. Full variable domain (remainder filled in from reference TRBV5-6 and TRBJ2-1): DAGVTQSPTHLIKTRGQQVTLRCSPKSGHDTVSWYQQALGQGPQFIFQYYEEEERQRGNFPDRFSGHQFPNYSSELNVNALLLGDSALYLCASSRDYQQFFGPGTRLTVL.